The clone carrying this T cell receptor beta chain has more than one count but fewer than ten. Antigen unknown. Time point meaning: newly diagnosed GD, antithyroid drugs for less than 3 months. Generation of the TCR library employed RNA extracted from PBMCs. Libraries of TCR beta came from iRepertoire HTBI primers plus Arm-PCR of CDR3 regions. TCRdb re-analysed the multiplex PCR reads in MiXCR, keeping a single row per CDR3 protein. The profile shows fewer than 500,000 distinct CDR3 sequences, 16% of them singletons. This record comes from a study of regulatory T cells in long-lasting Graves disease. V was cut by 5 bases and J by 5 bases, with 12 bases left in between. This CDR3 is built from 13 residues. Germline V CDR1 and CDR2: SGHNT, YENEEA. Whole-study results and caveats: Persistent disease was associated with favored TRBV28 usage and with favored use of TRBJ1-2 and TRBJ2-5.

The same sample was also studied in work on T cells in Graves' hyperthyroidism and ophthalmopathy.

Here the sequenced sample was peripheral blood mononuclear cells (PBMCs), taken at new diagnosis, from a patient treated with antithyroid drugs. The sequence came from a man aged 40-49 years with Graves disease. The chain is built from TRBV11-3 and TRBJ1-1, with a possible D match to TRBD1 (5 bases). The DNA of the CDR3 is TGTGCCAGCAGCCCCACCTGGGGGACTGAAGCTTTCTTT. This gives the protein CASSPTWGTEAFF.